Listed here are 7 T cell receptor beta chains from one sample, sequenced in a study of response to subunit inactivated influenza vaccine. A single record per CDR3 protein comes from TCRdb applying MiXCR to the RT-PCR reads. The data show 540,000 or so distinct CDR3 sequences, with under 15% seen just once and around 13% held by the top ten. The specimen was PBMCs from blood, collected about 40 days after vaccination. These receptors originate from a middle-aged man who received an inactivated influenza vaccine.

The chain carries TRBV24-1 and TRBJ2-3; weak D call: TRBD1 (6 bases). Trimming shortened V by 5 bases and J by 2 bases, and 13 bases separated the two germline ends. CDR1 is KGHDR and CDR2 is SFDVKD in the germline V gene. This CDR3 region has 15 residues. The CDR3 reads CATSGAGAITDTQYF. Written as DNA, the CDR3 is TGTGCCACCAGTGGGGCAGGGGCGATCACAGATACGCAGTATTTT.

The chain uses TRBV6-5 and TRBJ1-5, with D possibly being TRBD1 (6 bases). CDR1 is MNHEY and CDR2 is SVGAGI in the germline V gene. Trimming took off 0 bases at V and 0 bases at J, with 15 bases between the two ends. The CDR3 has 18 amino acids. The CDR3 coding sequence is TGTGCCAGCAGTTACTCGAGTAGGGGGAGGTATAGCAATCAGCCCCAGCATTTT. As protein: CASSYSSRGRYSNQPQHF.

Only a few counts were recorded for this clonotype. This sequence joins TRBV12-3 or TRBV12-4 and TRBJ2-3; possibly TRBD1 for D (6 bases). This CDR3 is 13 amino acids long. Trimming left V 3 bases short and J 5 bases short, with 9 bases between. In DNA, the CDR3 is TGTGCCAGCAGTTTTCTACAGGGAGATACGCAGTATTTT. Its protein is CASSFLQGDTQYF.

The rearrangement links TRBV20-1 to TRBJ2-7, with D possibly matching TRBD1 (6 bases). The germline gives CDR1 DFQATT, CDR2 SNEGSKA (reference sequence). The length of the CDR3 is 14 residues. V lost 5 bases to trimming and J lost 2 bases, with 16 bases between them. Written as DNA, the CDR3 is TGCAGTGCTCCTACCGGGACACCGCCCTACGAGCAGTACTTC. Translated, it gives CSAPTGTPPYEQYF.

In its sample, this clonotype was seen many times. The chain couples TRBV5-1 to TRBJ1-1; 7 bases align to TRBD1. This CDR3 has 13 amino acids. Germline values: CDR1 SGHRS, CDR2 YFSETQ. V dropped 4 bases and J dropped 4; count of bases not matched to a gene: 4. Here the CDR3 reads CASSPDRVTEAFF. As DNA, the CDR3 is TGCGCCAGCAGCCCCGACAGGGTCACTGAAGCTTTCTTT. The complete variable domain, with remaining parts taken from reference TRBV5-1 and TRBJ1-1, reads KAGVTQTPRYLIKTRGQQVTLSCSPISGHRSVSWYQQTPGQGLQFLFEYFSETQRNKGNFPGRFSGRQFSNSRSEMNVSTLELGDSALYLCASSPDRVTEAFFGQGTRLTVV.

This clonotype was observed many times. The chain is built from TRBV29-1 and TRBJ2-5, with unresolved D. V lost 6 bases, J lost 3 bases, and 17 bases lay in between. This CDR3 has 14 amino acids. Germline V CDR1 and CDR2: SQVTM, ANQGSEA. DNA for the CDR3: TGCAGCGTACCTCCCTATGACTCGGAAGAGACCCAGTACTTC. It codes for CSVPPYDSEETQYF.

The rearrangement uses TRBV25-1 and TRBJ2-5; 11 nucleotides agree with TRBD2. V was clipped by 7 bases and J by 2 bases; unmatched bases: 6. CDR1 and CDR2 (germline): MGHDK, SYGVNS. There are 15 residues in the CDR3. CDR3 residues: CASNLASGGQETQYF. CDR3 DNA: TGTGCCAGCAATTTGGCTAGCGGGGGGCAAGAGACCCAGTACTTC.